This T cell receptor (beta chain) was identified in a study of T cell repertoires in cytomegalovirus infection. In the study overall: Public TCR beta signatures provided an indication of both CMV infection and a matching HLA type.

The study, taken as a whole, reports: Cumulative frequency (of public TCR beta family members) identified carriers of CMV plus the relevant HLA. It was HLA-C-restricted CMV-specific TCR beta clonotypes that dominated the response ex vivo.

Worth noting for this clonotype: Antigen: not known.

One entry per CDR3 protein results from TCRdb running MiXCR on the reads. This sample has approximately 700,000 distinct CDR3 sequences, with 35% to 40% found just once. CDR1 is SGHTA and CDR2 is FQGNSA in the germline V gene. The CDR3 totals 15 residues. V lost 5 bases, J lost 1 base, and 7 bases stayed unmatched. The sequence came from a human donor in good health (CMV status not recorded). Some clones in this sample may be carry-over from other donors' samples. Sample: PBMCs. J is TRBJ2-7 and V is TRBV7-2; 8 bases line up with TRBD2. The CDR3 loop reads CASSLLAGRSYEQYF. The CDR3 nucleotides read TGTGCCAGCAGCCTCCTAGCGGGCCGTTCCTACGAGCAGTACTTC.